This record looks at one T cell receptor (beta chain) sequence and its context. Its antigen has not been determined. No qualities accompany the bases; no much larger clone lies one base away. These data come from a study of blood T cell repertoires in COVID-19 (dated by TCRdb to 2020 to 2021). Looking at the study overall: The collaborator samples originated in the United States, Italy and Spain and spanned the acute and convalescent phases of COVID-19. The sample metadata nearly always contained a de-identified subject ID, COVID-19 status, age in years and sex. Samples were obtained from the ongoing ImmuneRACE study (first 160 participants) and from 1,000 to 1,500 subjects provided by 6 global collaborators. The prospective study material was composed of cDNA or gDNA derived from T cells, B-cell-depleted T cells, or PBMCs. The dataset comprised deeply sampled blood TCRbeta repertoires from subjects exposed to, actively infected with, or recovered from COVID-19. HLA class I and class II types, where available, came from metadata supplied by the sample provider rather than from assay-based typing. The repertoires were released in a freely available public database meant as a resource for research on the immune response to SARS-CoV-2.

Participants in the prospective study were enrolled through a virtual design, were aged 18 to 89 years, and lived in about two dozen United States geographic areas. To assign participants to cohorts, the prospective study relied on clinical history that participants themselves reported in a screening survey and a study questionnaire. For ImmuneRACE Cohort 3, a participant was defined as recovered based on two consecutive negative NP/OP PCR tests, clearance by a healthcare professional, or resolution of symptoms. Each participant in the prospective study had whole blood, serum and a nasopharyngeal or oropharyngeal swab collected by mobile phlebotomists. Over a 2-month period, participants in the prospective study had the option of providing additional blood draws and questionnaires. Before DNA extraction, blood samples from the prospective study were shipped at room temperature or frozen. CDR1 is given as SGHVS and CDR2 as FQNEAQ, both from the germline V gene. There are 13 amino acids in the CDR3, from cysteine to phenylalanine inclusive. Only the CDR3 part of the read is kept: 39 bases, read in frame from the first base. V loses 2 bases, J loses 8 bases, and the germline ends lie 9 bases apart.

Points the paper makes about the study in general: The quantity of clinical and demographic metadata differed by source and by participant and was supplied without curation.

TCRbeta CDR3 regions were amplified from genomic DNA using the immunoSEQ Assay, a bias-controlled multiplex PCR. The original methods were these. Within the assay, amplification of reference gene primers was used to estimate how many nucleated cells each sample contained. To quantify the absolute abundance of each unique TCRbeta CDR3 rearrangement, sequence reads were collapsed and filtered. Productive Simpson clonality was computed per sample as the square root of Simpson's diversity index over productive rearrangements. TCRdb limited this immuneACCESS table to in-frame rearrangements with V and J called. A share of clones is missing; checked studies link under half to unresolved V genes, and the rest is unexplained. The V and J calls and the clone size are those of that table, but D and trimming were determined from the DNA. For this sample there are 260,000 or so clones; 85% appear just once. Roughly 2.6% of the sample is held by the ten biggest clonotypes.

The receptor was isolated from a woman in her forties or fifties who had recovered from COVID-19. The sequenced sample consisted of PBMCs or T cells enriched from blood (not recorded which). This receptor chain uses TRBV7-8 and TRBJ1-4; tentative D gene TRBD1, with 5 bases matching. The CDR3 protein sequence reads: CASSLWGGEKLFF. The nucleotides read TGTGCCAGCAGCTTATGGGGCGGCGAAAAACTGTTTTTT.